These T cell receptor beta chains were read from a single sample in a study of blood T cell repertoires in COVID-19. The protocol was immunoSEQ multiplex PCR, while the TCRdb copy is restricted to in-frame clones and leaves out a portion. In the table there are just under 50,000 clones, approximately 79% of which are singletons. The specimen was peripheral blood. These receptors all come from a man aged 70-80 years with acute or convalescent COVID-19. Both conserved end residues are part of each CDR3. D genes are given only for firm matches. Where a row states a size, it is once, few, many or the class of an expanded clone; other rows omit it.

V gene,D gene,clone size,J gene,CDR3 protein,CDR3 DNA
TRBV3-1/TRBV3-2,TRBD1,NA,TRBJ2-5,CASSQPTGTGGGQETQYF,TGTGCCAGCAGCCAGCCCACCGGGACAGGGGGGGGCCAAGAGACCCAGTACTTC
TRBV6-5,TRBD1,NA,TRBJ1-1,CASGDKGASTEAFF,TGTGCCAGCGGGGATAAGGGGGCTTCCACTGAAGCTTTCTTT
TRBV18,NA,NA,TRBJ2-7,CASSRETSEQYF,TGTGCCAGCTCACGAGAGACAAGCGAGCAGTACTTC
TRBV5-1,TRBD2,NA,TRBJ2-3,CASSGFFSTSGGNTDTQYF,TGCGCCAGCAGCGGGTTTTTTTCGACTAGCGGGGGGAACACAGATACGCAGTATTTT
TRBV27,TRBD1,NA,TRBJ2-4,CASSFYDRGMNIQYF,TGTGCCAGCAGTTTCTACGACAGGGGAATGAACATTCAGTACTTC
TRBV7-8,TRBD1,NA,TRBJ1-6,CASSPRDRNSPLHF,TGTGCCAGCTCCCCCCGGGACAGGAATTCACCCCTCCACTTT
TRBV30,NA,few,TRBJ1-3,CAWSGGSSGNTIYF,TGTGCCTGGAGCGGCGGGTCCTCTGGAAACACCATATATTTT
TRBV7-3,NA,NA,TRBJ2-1,CASSLTGPGQTGNEQFF,TGTGCCAGCAGCTTAACAGGTCCCGGACAGACGGGCAATGAGCAGTTCTTC
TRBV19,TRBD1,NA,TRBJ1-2,CASSIDRGQVGYTF,TGTGCCAGTAGTATAGATCGAGGACAGGTCGGCTACACCTTC
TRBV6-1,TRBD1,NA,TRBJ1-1,CASSDPTGGRRTEAFF,TGTGCCAGCAGTGACCCGACAGGGGGCCGGCGCACTGAAGCTTTCTTT
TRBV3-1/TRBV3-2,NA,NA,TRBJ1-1,CASSQEGNTEAFF,TGTGCCAGCAGCCAGGAGGGGAACACTGAAGCTTTCTTT
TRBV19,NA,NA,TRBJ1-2,CASRAAGESGGYTF,TGTGCCAGTCGGGCGGCGGGGGAATCTGGTGGCTACACCTTC
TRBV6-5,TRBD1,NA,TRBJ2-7,CASSTPGQKYEQYF,TGTGCCAGCAGTACCCCGGGACAGAAATACGAGCAGTACTTC
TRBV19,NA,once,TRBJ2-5,CASSVARGETQYF,TGTGCCAGTAGTGTGGCCCGAGGAGAGACCCAGTACTTC
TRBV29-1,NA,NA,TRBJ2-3,CSGSDRRTTDTQYF,TGCAGCGGATCGGACAGACGGACAACAGATACGCAGTATTTT
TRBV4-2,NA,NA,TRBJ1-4,CASSPTHAPGGSNEKLFF,TGTGCCAGCAGCCCTACCCACGCCCCCGGGGGATCTAATGAAAAACTGTTTTTT
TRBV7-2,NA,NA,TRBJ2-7,CASSRPSDYEQYF,TGTGCCAGCAGCCGCCCTAGCGACTACGAGCAGTACTTC
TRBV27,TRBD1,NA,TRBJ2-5,CASSSPGQGETQYF,TGTGCCAGCAGTTCACCGGGACAGGGAGAGACCCAGTACTTC
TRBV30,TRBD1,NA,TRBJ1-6,CAWRDSGGNSPLHF,TGTGCCTGGCGGGACAGCGGTGGTAATTCACCCCTCCACTTT
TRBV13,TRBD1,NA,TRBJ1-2,CASSLRGRRGYTF,TGTGCCAGCAGCTTAAGGGGGCGACGAGGCTACACCTTC
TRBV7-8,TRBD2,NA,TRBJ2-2,CASSETSGGASAGELFF,TGTGCCAGCAGCGAAACTAGCGGGGGGGCGTCGGCCGGGGAGCTGTTTTTT
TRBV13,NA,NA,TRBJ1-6,CASSGGRGYNSPLHF,TGTGCCAGCAGCGGCGGACGGGGCTATAATTCACCCCTCCACTTT
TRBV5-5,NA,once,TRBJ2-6,CASSSGAGANVLTF,TGTGCCAGCAGCTCAGGGGCTGGGGCCAACGTCCTGACTTTC
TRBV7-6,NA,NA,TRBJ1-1,CASSLAEGGYTEAFF,TGTGCCAGCAGCTTAGCTGAGGGGGGGTACACTGAAGCTTTCTTT
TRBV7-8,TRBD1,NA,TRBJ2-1,CASSLGSGQAYNEQFF,TGTGCCAGCAGCTTAGGCTCGGGACAGGCTTACAATGAGCAGTTCTTC
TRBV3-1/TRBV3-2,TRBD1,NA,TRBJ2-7,CASSLGQVSVEQYF,TGTGCCAGCAGCCTTGGACAGGTCTCTGTCGAGCAGTACTTC
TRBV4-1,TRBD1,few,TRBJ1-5,CASSQQLGAGQGANQPQHF,TGCGCCAGCAGCCAGCAGTTGGGGGCGGGGCAGGGGGCAAATCAGCCCCAGCATTTT
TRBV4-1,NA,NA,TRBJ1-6,CASSQDPTGEYNSPLHF,TGCGCCAGCAGCCAAGATCCCACCGGGGAGTATAATTCACCCCTCCACTTT
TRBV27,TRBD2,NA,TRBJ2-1,CASSFTGTSGAGEQFF,TGTGCCAGCAGTTTCACCGGGACTAGCGGGGCCGGTGAGCAGTTCTTC
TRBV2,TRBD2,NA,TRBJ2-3,CASSSGLAGGTQYF,TGTGCCAGCAGTAGCGGACTAGCGGGAGGAACGCAGTATTTT
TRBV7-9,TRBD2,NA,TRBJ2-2,CASSSVAGVPTGELFF,TGTGCCAGCAGCTCTGTAGCGGGAGTCCCAACCGGGGAGCTGTTTTTT
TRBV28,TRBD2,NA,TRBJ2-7,CASQSGGNNEQYF,TGTGCCAGCCAAAGCGGGGGGAACAACGAGCAGTACTTC
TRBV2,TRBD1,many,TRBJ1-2,CASSPDRGRTYGYTF,TGTGCCAGCAGTCCGGACAGGGGGCGAACCTATGGCTACACCTTC
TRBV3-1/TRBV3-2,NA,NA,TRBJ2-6,CASSQVRAGANVLTF,TGTGCCAGCAGCCAAGTCAGGGCTGGGGCCAACGTCCTGACTTTC
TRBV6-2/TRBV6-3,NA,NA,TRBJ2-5,CASSYREVETQYF,TGTGCCAGCAGTTACAGGGAGGTCGAGACCCAGTACTTC